These 21 T cell receptor beta chains were all obtained from the same sample, sequenced in a study of blood T cell repertoires in COVID-19. The method was immunoSEQ multiplex PCR; TCRdb's version includes in-frame clones alone and lacks a portion of them. The sample holds approximately 100,000 clones, 75% to 90% seen once. Material for sequencing was peripheral blood. Receptors were obtained from a man aged 55 to 69 with acute or convalescent COVID-19.

The CDR3 spells CASSLKTGVNYGYTF. As DNA, the CDR3 is TGTGCCAGCAGCTTAAAGACAGGGGTGAACTATGGCTACACCTTC. The gene calls are TRBV7-9 and TRBJ1-2, with 8 nucleotides matching TRBD1. The CDR3 is 15 amino acids. The V segment lost 2 bases and the J segment 2 bases; nucleotides outside the gene matches: 4. Germline V gives CDR1 SEHNR, CDR2 FQNEAQ (reference sequence). Based on the CDR3 plus reference TRBV7-9 and TRBJ1-2, the full variable domain is DTGVSQNPRHKITKRGQNVTFRCDPISEHNRLYWYRQTLGQGPEFLTYFQNEAQLEKSRLLSDRFSAERPKGSFSTLEIQRTEQGDSAMYLCASSLKTGVNYGYTFGSGTRLTVV.

The rearrangement links TRBV5-1 to TRBJ1-5; 9 nucleotides agree with TRBD1. V trimming: 4 bases; J trimming: 3 bases; junction bases outside the gene matches: 8. Germline assignment: CDR1 SGHRS and CDR2 YFSETQ. The CDR3 has 16 residues. The CDR3, as DNA: TGCGCCAGCAGCGAAACCGGGACAGGGATCAATCAGCCCCAGCATTTT. Translating gives CASSETGTGINQPQHF.

This clone was picked up a small number of times. Written as DNA, the CDR3 is TGTGCCAGCACAGGCAGGGTGCAAGAGACCCAGTACTTC. The encoded protein is CASTGRVQETQYF. The V call is TRBV28, the J call TRBJ2-5; D is perhaps TRBD1 (5 bases). Germline V gene sequence: CDR1 MDHEN, CDR2 SYDVKM. The CDR3 extends over 13 amino acids. Trimming shortened V by 7 bases and J by 2 bases, and 11 bases separated the two germline ends.

The rearrangement uses TRBV10-2 and TRBJ1-1; D might be TRBD1 (6 bases). With 1 base removed from V and 1 base from J, the gap between germline ends came to 16 bases. This CDR3 contains 17 residues. Germline lookup yields CDR1 WSHSY and CDR2 SAAADI. The CDR3 region is CASSEWGEDSANTEAFF. In DNA, the CDR3 is TGCGCCAGCAGTGAGTGGGGTGAGGACAGCGCGAACACTGAAGCTTTCTTT.

The chain is built from TRBV7-9 and TRBJ2-1, with 12 bases lining up with TRBD2. V was pared by 6 bases and J by 7 bases, with 10 bases of the junction left unmatched. The CDR3 is made up of 16 amino acids. CDR1 and CDR2 from the germline V gene are SEHNR and FQNEAQ (reference sequence). CDR3 region: CASSQKTSGRSNEQFF. As DNA, the CDR3 is TGTGCCAGCAGTCAAAAGACTAGCGGGAGATCGAATGAGCAGTTCTTC.

This chain uses TRBV5-1 with TRBJ1-1; possible D gene TRBD1, 5 bases. The CDR3 is 14 residues long. Trimming pared 4 bases from V and 4 bases from J, leaving 14 bases between. Germline V lookup: CDR1 SGHRS, CDR2 YFSETQ. This chain's CDR3 is CASSLGVEGTEAFF. In DNA form, the CDR3 reads TGCGCCAGCAGCCTAGGGGTTGAAGGCACTGAAGCTTTCTTT. Looking up the rest from reference TRBV5-1 and TRBJ1-1 gives the full variable domain: KAGVTQTPRYLIKTRGQQVTLSCSPISGHRSVSWYQQTPGQGLQFLFEYFSETQRNKGNFPGRFSGRQFSNSRSEMNVSTLELGDSALYLCASSLGVEGTEAFFGQGTRLTVV.

V usage is TRBV18 and J usage is TRBJ1-6, with D possibly matching TRBD1 (5 bases). The CDR3 contains 16 residues. V shed 3 bases and J shed 5 bases, with 14 bases lying between them. Germline-derived CDR1 and CDR2 are KGHSH and LQKENI. CDR3 loop: CASSPAPGLDNSPLHF. Here the CDR3 DNA reads TGTGCCAGCTCACCGGCACCGGGACTGGATAATTCACCCCTCCACTTT.

The chain carries TRBV9 and TRBJ2-3; tentative D call: TRBD2 (6 bases). With 3 bases removed from V and 2 bases from J, the gap between germline ends came to 10 bases. Germline values: CDR1 SGDLS, CDR2 YYNGEE. This CDR3 comprises 14 residues. In DNA, the CDR3 is TGTGCCAGCAGCGCCGGACTATTCACAGATACGCAGTATTTT. Amino acids: CASSAGLFTDTQYF.

Only one count was recorded for this clone. The chain links TRBV6-2 or TRBV6-3 to TRBJ2-7; 13 bases agree with TRBD2. CDR1 and CDR2 (germline): MNHEY, SVGEGT. With 5 bases clipped from V and 6 bases from J, the junction kept 4 bases outside the gene matches. The length of the CDR3 is 14 residues. The CDR3 coding sequence is TGTGCCAGCAGTCTAGGACTAGCGGGAGTCGAGCAGTACGTC. Protein sequence: CASSLGLAGVEQYV.

This chain's CDR3 is CASSLFSADTQYF. The CDR3 DNA reads as TGTGCCAGCAGCTTATTCAGCGCCGATACGCAGTATTTT. The chain is built from TRBV5-4 and TRBJ2-3; unclear D gene. This CDR3 region has 13 residues. V was clipped by 2 bases and J by 6 bases, with 10 bases between them. The V gene's germline CDR1 is SGHNT and CDR2 YYREEE (reference sequence).

The chain couples TRBV7-6 to TRBJ2-3; D might be TRBD1 (5 bases). Germline assignment: CDR1 SGHVS and CDR2 FNYEAQ. The CDR3 is 12 amino acids. Trimming cost V 2 bases and J 6 bases, with 6 bases left between them. As DNA, the CDR3 is TGTGCCAGCAGCTTAAAGGGGGATACGCAGTATTTT. Translating gives CASSLKGDTQYF.

The J gene is TRBJ1-1, the V gene TRBV30; 7 nucleotides line up with TRBD1. CDR1 is GTSNPN, CDR2 SVGIG, per germline (reference sequence). V was clipped by 3 bases and J by 1 base; unmatched bases: 2. This CDR3 contains 13 residues. The CDR3, as DNA: TGTGCCTGGAGCCGACAGGGGAACACTGAAGCTTTCTTT. Translated: CAWSRQGNTEAFF. Together with reference TRBV30 and TRBJ1-1, the CDR3 gives the full variable domain: SQTIHQWPATLVQPVGSPLSLECTVEGTSNPNLYWYRQAAGRGLQLLFYSVGIGQISSEVPQNLSASRPQDRQFILSSKKLLLSDSGFYLCAWSRQGNTEAFFGQGTRLTVV.

V gene TRBV6-5 combines with J gene TRBJ2-3; 9 bases are shared with TRBD2. V trimming: 7 bases; J trimming: 1 base; junction bases outside the gene matches: 0. Germline CDR1 reads MNHEY; CDR2 reads SVGAGI. The CDR3 spans 13 residues. CDR3 amino acids: CASTSGGTDTQYF. In DNA form, the CDR3 reads TGTGCCAGCACTAGCGGGGGCACAGATACGCAGTATTTT.

This clone was detected only once. The chain links TRBV18 to TRBJ1-1, with D perhaps TRBD1 (5 bases). The CDR3 has 13 residues. Germline CDR1 and CDR2: KGHSH and LQKENI. Deletions cut 4 bases from V and 1 base from J, with 7 bases between. This CDR3 is CASSQGRNTEAFF. DNA for the CDR3: TGTGCCAGCTCACAGGGGCGGAACACTGAAGCTTTCTTT.

The rearrangement joins TRBV9 to TRBJ1-1, with 9 bases lining up with TRBD1. The CDR3 extends over 16 amino acids. The V gene end was trimmed by 2 bases and the J gene end by 3 bases; junction bases not matched to a gene: 8. CDR1 is SGDLS, CDR2 YYNGEE, per germline. The chain's CDR3 is CASSVDSGTGYTEAFF. DNA of the CDR3: TGTGCCAGCAGCGTGGACTCCGGGACAGGGTACACTGAAGCTTTCTTT.

This sequence joins TRBV18 and TRBJ1-4; D unclear. Trimming cost V 3 bases and J 8 bases, with 13 bases left between them. CDR3 length equals 14 residues. Germline assignment: CDR1 KGHSH and CDR2 LQKENI. Here the CDR3 reads CASSPDFGGEKLFF. CDR3 in DNA: TGTGCCAGCTCACCGGACTTCGGCGGGGAAAAACTGTTTTTT.

This rearrangement joins TRBV9 to TRBJ2-1; 14 bases match TRBD2. CDR3 length equals 18 residues. V dropped 4 bases and J dropped 0; count of bases not matched to a gene: 6. Germline V gene lookup returns CDR1 SGDLS and CDR2 YYNGEE. CDR3: CASSHGLAGGSSYNEQFF. The CDR3 region has the DNA TGTGCCAGCAGCCATGGACTAGCGGGAGGAAGCTCCTACAATGAGCAGTTCTTC.

CDR3 region: CASSGQMKEPQHF. As DNA, the CDR3 is TGTGCCAGCTCTGGACAGATGAAAGAGCCCCAGCATTTT. The chain recombines TRBV7-2 with TRBJ1-5; D might be TRBD1 (6 bases). Germline assignment: CDR1 SGHTA and CDR2 FQGNSA. The ends were cut back, 8 bases at V and 8 bases at J, with 16 bases in the middle. This CDR3 has 13 amino acids.

V is TRBV7-2 and J is TRBJ2-1, with 10 bases identical to TRBD1. The germline V gene has CDR1 SGHTA and CDR2 FQGNSA. The CDR3 consists of 16 residues. V was pared by 4 bases and J by 2 bases, with 5 bases of the junction left unmatched. CDR3 residues: CASSSNGQGAYNEQFF. The CDR3 DNA is TGTGCCAGCAGCTCAAATGGACAGGGGGCCTACAATGAGCAGTTCTTC.

This chain joins TRBV5-4 and TRBJ2-7; 11 bases agree with TRBD2. Germline assignment: CDR1 SGHNT and CDR2 YYREEE (reference sequence). This CDR3 is 15 amino acids long. The ends lost 2 bases at V and 3 bases at J; junction bases unmatched: 4. DNA of the CDR3: TGTGCCAGCAGCTTTTTAGCGGGAGGGTTCTACGAGCAGTACTTC. It specifies CASSFLAGGFYEQYF.

The chain has TRBV5-1 and TRBJ1-3; a possible D gene is TRBD1 (6 bases). CDR3 length equals 15 residues. CDR1 and CDR2 from the germline V gene are SGHRS and YFSETQ. Trimming left V 2 bases short and J 0 bases short, with 9 bases between. The CDR3, as DNA: TGCGCCAGCAGCTTAGGGGACATCTCTGGAAACACCATATATTTT. Its translation: CASSLGDISGNTIYF.